Described below is a single T cell receptor beta chain sequence and its context. The antigen is undetermined. The sample comes from a study of vaccination and CD4 T cells after COVID-19. About the study: In the convalescent cohort, there were six males and four females, two of them Hispanic.

CD4+ T cells that had been cultured provided DNA sequenced with the Oncomine TCR Beta short-read assay. Investigators obtained genomic DNA by extraction from cultured CD4+ T cells. TCRdb redid the calling of the PCR reads with MiXCR, one entry per CDR3 protein. Among 9,500 to 11,000 distinct CDR3 sequences listed, around 30% were seen once. The CDR3 spans 14 residues. Germline-derived CDR1 and CDR2 are KGHSH and LQKENI. Between the trimmed V and J ends, which lost 2 bases and 4 bases, there was a span of 9 bases. Whole-study results and caveats: Median numbers of SARS-CoV-2-reactive clonotypes increased from roughly 19 to 38 (not a significant change).

Stated treatment: roughly 10-day PBMC culture with coronavirus spike peptide pools or control peptides (ViraFEST assay). This sample comprised CD4+ T cells from blood, cultured in vitro, obtained after SARS-CoV-2 vaccination. This sequence originates from a human donor who had recovered from COVID-19. The rearrangement uses TRBV18 and TRBJ1-5, with D uncertain. The CDR3 spells CASSPVGSNQPQHF. DNA of the CDR3: TGTGCCAGCTCACCAGTAGGATCTAATCAGCCCCAGCATTTT.